This is a list of T cell receptor beta chains from one sample in a study of tumor-infiltrating lymphocytes in localized non-small cell lung cancer. Here immunoSEQ multiplex PCR was the method, and the copy in TCRdb shows in-frame clones only, minus some. This table holds roughly 25,000 clones, roughly 69% found once. Sequencing used lung tumor tissue. These TCRs come from a human donor with non-small cell lung cancer. Both conserved end residues are part of each CDR3. The D gene is left open where the match is weak. Not every row has a clone size; where given, it reads once, few, many or a size class.

clone size: NA; D gene: NA; V gene: TRBV21-1; J gene: TRBJ2-7; CDR3 protein: CASSKVGGRNEQYF; CDR3 DNA: TGTGCCAGCAGCAAAGTTGGAGGCCGCAACGAGCAGTACTTC
clone size: NA; D gene: TRBD2; V gene: TRBV19; J gene: TRBJ2-3; CDR3 protein: CASSPLKGLAGGSTDTQYF; CDR3 DNA: TGTGCCAGTAGTCCGCTCAAGGGGCTAGCGGGAGGGAGCACAGATACGCAGTATTTT
clone size: few; D gene: NA; V gene: TRBV27; J gene: TRBJ2-1; CDR3 protein: CASSPGVFNEQFF; CDR3 DNA: TGTGCCAGCAGCCCGGGAGTTTTTAATGAGCAGTTCTTC
clone size: NA; D gene: TRBD2; V gene: TRBV6-1; J gene: TRBJ2-5; CDR3 protein: CASSPGTGGETQYF; CDR3 DNA: TGTGCCAGCAGTCCGGGAACCGGGGGGGAGACCCAGTACTTC
clone size: few; D gene: NA; V gene: TRBV7-9; J gene: TRBJ2-1; CDR3 protein: CALTGTHSNEQFF; CDR3 DNA: TGTGCCTTAACCGGGACTCATTCGAATGAGCAGTTCTTC
clone size: NA; D gene: TRBD1; V gene: TRBV18; J gene: TRBJ2-7; CDR3 protein: CASSPGRQGTYEQYF; CDR3 DNA: TGTGCCAGCTCACCAGGGAGACAGGGGACCTACGAGCAGTACTTC
clone size: NA; D gene: NA; V gene: TRBV4-2; J gene: TRBJ1-1; CDR3 protein: CASSQDWAGANTEAFF; CDR3 DNA: TGTGCCAGCAGCCAAGATTGGGCAGGGGCGAACACTGAAGCTTTCTTT
clone size: NA; D gene: TRBD2; V gene: TRBV7-3; J gene: TRBJ2-1; CDR3 protein: CASSYSGLADNEQFF; CDR3 DNA: TGTGCCAGCAGCTACTCGGGACTAGCGGACAATGAGCAGTTCTTC
clone size: NA; D gene: TRBD2; V gene: TRBV30; J gene: TRBJ2-7; CDR3 protein: CAWSVIRSGEKGEQYF; CDR3 DNA: TGTGCCTGGAGTGTAATACGCAGCGGGGAGAAGGGCGAGCAGTACTTC
clone size: NA; D gene: NA; V gene: TRBV7-9; J gene: TRBJ2-7; CDR3 protein: CASSSVSLEQYF; CDR3 DNA: TGTGCCAGCAGCTCCGTTAGCTTGGAGCAGTACTTC
clone size: NA; D gene: NA; V gene: TRBV14; J gene: TRBJ1-3; CDR3 protein: CASSPLGPPGNTIYF; CDR3 DNA: TGTGCCAGCAGCCCTTTAGGCCCCCCTGGAAACACCATATATTTT
clone size: NA; D gene: NA; V gene: TRBV11-1; J gene: TRBJ2-1; CDR3 protein: CASSQMEGMGYNEQFF; CDR3 DNA: TGTGCCAGCAGCCAAATGGAGGGGATGGGTTACAATGAGCAGTTCTTC
clone size: NA; D gene: NA; V gene: TRBV5-1; J gene: TRBJ2-5; CDR3 protein: CASSSVHGSQETQYF; CDR3 DNA: TGCGCCAGCAGCTCCGTTCATGGATCTCAAGAGACCCAGTACTTC
clone size: NA; D gene: NA; V gene: TRBV5-6; J gene: TRBJ2-7; CDR3 protein: CASSWGSSFRIYEQYF; CDR3 DNA: TGTGCCAGCAGCTGGGGGTCTAGTTTCCGTATTTACGAGCAGTACTTC
clone size: NA; D gene: TRBD1; V gene: TRBV11-2; J gene: TRBJ2-5; CDR3 protein: CASSLTQGEETQYF; CDR3 DNA: TGTGCCAGCAGCTTAACACAGGGGGAAGAGACCCAGTACTTC
clone size: NA; D gene: NA; V gene: TRBV7-3; J gene: TRBJ2-1; CDR3 protein: CASSLTPQGNEQFF; CDR3 DNA: TGTGCCAGCAGCTTAACCCCCCAGGGCAATGAGCAGTTCTTC
clone size: NA; D gene: TRBD1; V gene: TRBV19; J gene: TRBJ2-7; CDR3 protein: CASSPGTGGVEQYF; CDR3 DNA: TGTGCCAGTAGCCCCGGGACAGGGGGCGTCGAGCAGTACTTC
clone size: NA; D gene: TRBD1; V gene: TRBV4-1; J gene: TRBJ1-2; CDR3 protein: CASSLGQDGRGYTF; CDR3 DNA: TGCGCCAGCAGCCTCGGACAGGATGGTAGAGGCTACACCTTC
clone size: NA; D gene: NA; V gene: TRBV5-1; J gene: TRBJ2-5; CDR3 protein: CASSGSGETQYF; CDR3 DNA: TGCGCCAGCAGCGGATCTGGGGAGACCCAGTACTTC
clone size: NA; D gene: TRBD2; V gene: TRBV29-1; J gene: TRBJ2-5; CDR3 protein: CSVAEGTSGLQETQYF; CDR3 DNA: TGCAGCGTTGCGGAGGGGACTAGCGGGCTCCAAGAGACCCAGTACTTC
clone size: NA; D gene: NA; V gene: TRBV30; J gene: TRBJ1-3; CDR3 protein: CAWSRGTPFGNTIYF; CDR3 DNA: TGTGCCTGGAGTCGAGGGACTCCTTTTGGAAACACCATATATTTT
clone size: NA; D gene: NA; V gene: TRBV28; J gene: TRBJ2-5; CDR3 protein: CASSKNQGSQETQYF; CDR3 DNA: TGTGCCAGCAGTAAAAACCAGGGATCACAAGAGACCCAGTACTTC
clone size: NA; D gene: TRBD1; V gene: TRBV25-1; J gene: TRBJ1-1; CDR3 protein: CASSGQGANTEAFF; CDR3 DNA: TGTGCCAGCAGTGGGCAGGGGGCCAACACTGAAGCTTTCTTT
clone size: NA; D gene: NA; V gene: TRBV6-1; J gene: TRBJ1-2; CDR3 protein: CASSVRVLDGYTF; CDR3 DNA: TGTGCCAGCAGTGTCCGGGTTCTAGATGGCTACACCTTC
clone size: NA; D gene: NA; V gene: TRBV6-5; J gene: TRBJ1-1; CDR3 protein: CASSYRGDTEAFF; CDR3 DNA: TGTGCCAGCAGTTACAGAGGGGATACTGAAGCTTTCTTT
clone size: NA; D gene: NA; V gene: TRBV6-7; J gene: TRBJ1-1; CDR3 protein: CASSSYINRDINTEAFF; CDR3 DNA: TGTGCCAGCAGTTCCTACATTAACCGGGACATTAACACTGAAGCTTTCTTT
clone size: NA; D gene: NA; V gene: TRBV5-1; J gene: TRBJ1-1; CDR3 protein: CASSFGGNTEAFF; CDR3 DNA: TGCGCCAGCAGCTTCGGGGGGAACACTGAAGCTTTCTTT
clone size: NA; D gene: NA; V gene: TRBV5-6; J gene: TRBJ1-2; CDR3 protein: CASSLAHWGEGANYGYTF; CDR3 DNA: TGTGCCAGCAGCTTGGCCCATTGGGGGGAAGGAGCTAACTATGGCTACACCTTC
clone size: once; D gene: TRBD1; V gene: TRBV30; J gene: TRBJ2-7; CDR3 protein: CAWSVGAGGLYEQYF; CDR3 DNA: TGTGCCTGGAGTGTTGGGGCAGGGGGCCTCTACGAGCAGTACTTC
clone size: NA; D gene: TRBD1; V gene: TRBV29-1; J gene: TRBJ1-1; CDR3 protein: CSVQGQGGPGRVNTEAFF; CDR3 DNA: TGCAGCGTCCAGGGACAGGGAGGTCCGGGGAGGGTGAACACTGAAGCTTTCTTT